This T cell receptor beta chain is drawn from a study of cytomegalovirus exposure and HLA in healthy donors. Study-wide findings and caveats: Cytomegalovirus association was listed for 164 TCR beta chains. Prior analysis indicated that the majority of TCR beta V segments exhibited productivity approximately 87% or approximately 30% of the time.

This PCR relied on a set of 60 Vbeta primers and 13 Jbeta primers. Repertoires were generated with immunoSEQ multiplex PCR, while TCRdb's copy carries only in-frame clones and drops some. Of about 110,000 clones listed, roughly 76% are singletons. As to this clone: Its cognate antigen is unknown.

Trimming took off 5 bases at V and 13 bases at J, with 18 bases between the two ends. Germline CDR1 and CDR2: LNHNV and YYDKDF (reference sequence). This CDR3 spans 13 amino acids. The sample taken for sequencing was PBMCs. The chain is built from TRBV15 and TRBJ1-5; possibly TRBD1 for D (5 bases). The sequence derives from a man younger than 30 in good health and CMV-seronegative. The CDR3: CATSRSLTDQQHF. DNA of the CDR3: TGTGCCACCAGCCGGAGTTTGACAGACCAACAGCATTTT.